A single sample gave rise to the 9 T cell receptor beta chains below, sequenced in a study of human T cells and chemical hapten exposure. TCRdb used MiXCR to reprocess the RACE reads, holding one entry per CDR3 protein. The sample consists of under 200,000 distinct CDR3 sequences, roughly 30% of them appearing once. The time point here: pre-sensitization, week 0. Treatment here: therapeutic diphenylcyclopropenone sensitization with weekly scalp DPC. The sample in question was whole blood, obtained in connection with sensitization to the hapten diphenylcyclopropenone (DPC). The origin of the receptors is a woman between 25 and 40 years old with alopecia areata. Some clones in this sample may be carry-over from other donors' samples.

V and J are TRBV6-1 and TRBJ1-3; D is undetermined. The CDR3 contains 14 residues. The V gene's germline CDR1 is MNHNS and CDR2 SASEGT. The V end lost 5 bases, the J end lost 0 bases, and 8 bases lay between the germline ends. CDR3 region: CASSTGSSGNTIYF. DNA for the CDR3: TGTGCCAGCAGTACGGGGAGCTCTGGAAACACCATATATTTT.

This clonotype has more than one count but fewer than ten. The gene calls are TRBV29-1 and TRBJ2-3; the D gene is possibly TRBD2 (7 bases). This CDR3 comprises 14 residues. V was trimmed by 7 bases and J by 3 bases, leaving 17 bases between them. The germline V gene encodes CDR1 SQVTM and CDR2 ANQGSEA. CDR3 residues: CSASRGGGTDTQYF. As DNA, the CDR3 is TGCAGCGCTTCCCGGGGAGGGGGTACAGATACGCAGTATTTT.

In its sample, this clonotype was seen a few times. This chain connects TRBV5-1 to TRBJ1-2; the D gene is possibly TRBD1 (6 bases). This CDR3 contains 15 residues. Deletions cut 2 bases from V and 2 bases from J, with 13 bases between. Germline assignment: CDR1 SGHRS and CDR2 YFSETQ. The CDR3 DNA sequence: TGCGCCAGCAGCTTTACGGAAGGGGGAAACTATGGCTACACCTTC. Translating it yields CASSFTEGGNYGYTF.

This CDR3 reads CASSGPGQGAYGYTF. The CDR3 DNA follows: TGTGCCAGCAGCGGACCGGGACAGGGGGCCTATGGCTACACCTTC. The genes are TRBV3-1 and TRBJ1-2, with 12 bases matching TRBD1. The germline V gene has CDR1 LGHDT and CDR2 YNNKEL (reference sequence). Trimming at V came to 5 bases and at J to 4 bases, leaving 5 bases not matched to a gene. The CDR3 consists of 15 residues. Looking up the rest from reference TRBV3-1 and TRBJ1-2 gives the full variable domain: DTAVSQTPKYLVTQMGNDKSIKCEQNLGHDTMYWYKQDSKKFLKIMFSYNNKELIINETVPNRFSPKSPDKAHLNLHINSLELGDSAVYFCASSGPGQGAYGYTFGSGTRLTVV.

The genes are TRBV20-1 and TRBJ2-7; no clear D gene. CDR1 is DFQATT, CDR2 SNEGSKA, per germline (reference sequence). The CDR3 loop spans 10 amino acids. V lost 3 bases to trimming and J lost 7 bases, with 7 bases between them. The CDR3 coding sequence is TGCAGTGCTAGGGACCTGGAGCAGTACTTC. Translation gives CSARDLEQYF.

This clonotype has a handful of counts. The genes are TRBV4-2 and TRBJ1-1, with D possibly matching TRBD1 (5 bases). Trimming took off 2 bases at V and 0 bases at J, with 16 bases between the two ends. The CDR3 totals 17 residues. The germline gives CDR1 LGHNA, CDR2 YNFKEQ. The CDR3 bases are TGTGCCAGCAGCCAAAGCCCCCGGGGCAGGATGAACACTGAAGCTTTCTTT. It codes for CASSQSPRGRMNTEAFF.

This clonotype was detected a few times. The CDR3 DNA follows: TGCAGCGCTGGAGTAGGGACGAACACCGGGGAGCTGTTTTTT. Translation gives CSAGVGTNTGELFF. This chain links TRBV29-1 with TRBJ2-2; D unclear. Trimming took off 7 bases at V and 0 bases at J, with 12 bases between the two ends. Germline V gives CDR1 SQVTM, CDR2 ANQGSEA. This CDR3 has 14 amino acids.

The rearrangement links TRBV29-1 to TRBJ1-1, with D possibly matching TRBD1 (5 bases). Germline V gene lookup returns CDR1 SQVTM and CDR2 ANQGSEA. V lost 5 bases to trimming and J lost 0 bases, with 16 bases between them. The CDR3 spans 15 residues. The chain's CDR3 is CSVRPGWGMNTEAFF. The CDR3 DNA reads TGCAGCGTTCGCCCTGGGTGGGGCATGAACACTGAAGCTTTCTTT. The entire variable domain, with the rest obtained from reference TRBV29-1 and TRBJ1-1, is as follows: SAVISQKPSRDICQRGTSLTIQCQVDSQVTMMFWYRQQPGQSLTLIATANQGSEATYESGFVIDKFPISRPNLTFSTLTVSNMSPEDSSIYLCSVRPGWGMNTEAFFGQGTRLTVV.

This clonotype has just a few counts. The chain carries TRBV6-5 and TRBJ1-2; D might be TRBD1 (5 bases). CDR1 MNHEY and CDR2 SVGAGI come from the germline V gene. The CDR3 has 13 residues. V dropped 8 bases and J dropped 7 bases, with 17 bases sitting between them. CDR3: CASRRAGRGGYTF. DNA for the CDR3: TGTGCCAGCCGCAGGGCGGGGAGGGGTGGCTACACCTTC.